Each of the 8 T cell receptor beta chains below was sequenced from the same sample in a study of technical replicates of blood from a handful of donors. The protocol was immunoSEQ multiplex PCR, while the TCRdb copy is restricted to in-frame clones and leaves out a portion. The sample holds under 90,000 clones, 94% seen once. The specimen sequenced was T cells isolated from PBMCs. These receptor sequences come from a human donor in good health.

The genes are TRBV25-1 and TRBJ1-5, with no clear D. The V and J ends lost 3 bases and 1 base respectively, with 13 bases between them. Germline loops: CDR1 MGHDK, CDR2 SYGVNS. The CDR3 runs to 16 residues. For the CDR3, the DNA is TGTGCCAGCAGTGACTCCGTAATATTCAGCAATCAGCCCCAGCATTTT. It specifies CASSDSVIFSNQPQHF.

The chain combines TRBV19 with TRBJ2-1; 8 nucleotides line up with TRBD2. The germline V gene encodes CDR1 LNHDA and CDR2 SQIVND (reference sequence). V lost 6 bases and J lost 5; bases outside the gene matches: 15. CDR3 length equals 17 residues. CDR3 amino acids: CASSPGLGKKENNEQFF. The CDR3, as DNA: TGTGCCAGTAGCCCGGGACTAGGCAAAAAAGAAAACAATGAGCAGTTCTTC.

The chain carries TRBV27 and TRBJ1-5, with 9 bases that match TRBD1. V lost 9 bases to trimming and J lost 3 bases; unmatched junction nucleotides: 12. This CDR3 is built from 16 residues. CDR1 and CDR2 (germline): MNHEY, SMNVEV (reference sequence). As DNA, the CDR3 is TGTGCCAGAGGACAGGGGAAAGAGGTGGTCAATCAGCCCCAGCATTTT. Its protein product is CARGQGKEVVNQPQHF.

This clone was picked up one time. The CDR3 DNA is TGTGCCAGTAGTATATGGGACAGGAAGGGCACTGAAGCTTTCTTT. This codes for CASSIWDRKGTEAFF. The rearrangement joins TRBV19 to TRBJ1-1; 8 nucleotides line up with TRBD1. CDR3 length: 15 amino acids. Unmatched junction bases numbered 6, after V lost 2 bases and J lost 4 bases. In germline, CDR1 is LNHDA, CDR2 SQIVND (reference sequence). The full variable domain, completed using reference TRBV19 and TRBJ1-1, is DGGITQSPKYLFRKEGQNVTLSCEQNLNHDAMYWYRQDPGQGLRLIYYSQIVNDFQKGDIAEGYSVSREKKESFPLTVTSAQKNPTAFYLCASSIWDRKGTEAFFGQGTRLTVV.

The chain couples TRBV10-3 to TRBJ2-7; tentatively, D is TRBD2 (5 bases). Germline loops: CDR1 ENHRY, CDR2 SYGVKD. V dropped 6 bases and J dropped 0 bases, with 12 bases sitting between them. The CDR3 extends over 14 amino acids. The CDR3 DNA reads TGTGCCATCAGCGCTAGTGGGAGCTCCTACGAGCAGTACTTC. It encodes CAISASGSSYEQYF.

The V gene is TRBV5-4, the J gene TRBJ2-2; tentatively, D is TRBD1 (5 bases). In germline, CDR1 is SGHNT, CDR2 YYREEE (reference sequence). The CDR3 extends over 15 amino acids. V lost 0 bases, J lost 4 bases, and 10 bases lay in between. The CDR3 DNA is TGTGCCAGCAGCTTGGGGCAGGGTGGCACCGGGGAGCTGTTTTTT. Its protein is CASSLGQGGTGELFF.

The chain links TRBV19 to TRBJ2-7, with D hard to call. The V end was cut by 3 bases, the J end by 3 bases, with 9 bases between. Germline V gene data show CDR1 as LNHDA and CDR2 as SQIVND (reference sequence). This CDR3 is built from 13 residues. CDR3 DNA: TGTGCCAGTAGTATCTCCCACATCTACGAGCAGTACTTC. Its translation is CASSISHIYEQYF.

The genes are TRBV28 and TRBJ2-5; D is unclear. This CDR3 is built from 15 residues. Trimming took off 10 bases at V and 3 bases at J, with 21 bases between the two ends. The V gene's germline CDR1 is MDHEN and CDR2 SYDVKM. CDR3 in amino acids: CATIPGLTVKETQYF. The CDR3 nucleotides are TGTGCCACAATACCTGGGCTAACTGTCAAAGAGACCCAGTACTTC.